These 14 T cell receptor beta chains were all obtained from the same sample, sequenced in a study of a mutant IDH1 vaccine in newly diagnosed glioma. No antigen is known for these receptors. Time point reported: week 47, end of study. Topical imiquimod accompanied each vaccine dose, which consisted of 300 ug of mutant IDH1 20-mer peptide. The table came from immunoSEQ multiplex PCR; TCRdb's copy has only in-frame clones and leaves some out. The repertoire holds around 53,000 clones, approximately 84% seen once, with approximately 4.3% in the top ten. Material: PBMCs, obtained from a glioma patient whose treatment included an IDH1 peptide vaccine. Source of these receptors: a woman aged 25 to 45 with glioma. Some clones in this sample may be carry-over from other donors' samples.

V gene TRBV29-1 combines with J gene TRBJ1-2; D may be TRBD1 (6 bases). Per germline, CDR1 SQVTM and CDR2 ANQGSEA. V was pared by 0 bases and J by 4 bases, with 18 bases between. The CDR3 length is 16 residues. CDR3 sequence (DNA): TGCAGCGTTGAAGATCCACGGACCGGGGGCCCCTATGGCTACACCTTC. Its translation is CSVEDPRTGGPYGYTF.

The DNA for the CDR3 is TGCGCCAGCAGCCAACCCGGACAGTTATCCTACGAGCAGTACTTC. Translated, it gives CASSQPGQLSYEQYF. The rearrangement links TRBV4-1 to TRBJ2-7, with D maybe TRBD1 (6 bases). Germline CDR1 reads MGHRA; CDR2 reads YSYEKL. V was clipped by 2 bases and J by 1 base, with 12 bases between them. There are 15 residues in the CDR3.

The V gene is TRBV29-1, the J gene TRBJ1-3, with D perhaps TRBD1 (5 bases). Germline V gene data show CDR1 as SQVTM and CDR2 as ANQGSEA. The germline V and J ends were trimmed by 4 bases and 0 bases, with 19 bases remaining between them. The CDR3 is 17 residues long. The CDR3 here is CSVAGVQGLSSGNTIYF. Here the CDR3 DNA reads TGCAGCGTTGCCGGTGTTCAGGGATTGAGCTCTGGAAACACCATATATTTT.

This clone was observed a few times. The genes are TRBV19 and TRBJ1-4, with D unresolved. The CDR3 runs to 16 residues. Germline lookup yields CDR1 LNHDA and CDR2 SQIVND (reference sequence). The ends were cut back, 4 bases at V and 1 base at J, with 13 bases in the middle. The CDR3 sequence: CASSNPSLGTNEKLFF. CDR3 in DNA: TGTGCCAGTAGTAACCCCAGCTTAGGAACTAATGAAAAACTGTTTTTT. Full variable domain (rest looked up from reference TRBV19 and TRBJ1-4): DGGITQSPKYLFRKEGQNVTLSCEQNLNHDAMYWYRQDPGQGLRLIYYSQIVNDFQKGDIAEGYSVSREKKESFPLTVTSAQKNPTAFYLCASSNPSLGTNEKLFFGSGTQLSVL.

This clone was found a few times. This sequence joins TRBV27 and TRBJ2-3; D remains ambiguous. This CDR3 is 16 amino acids long. The V end was cut by 3 bases, the J end by 3 bases, with 16 bases between. The germline V gene has CDR1 MNHEY and CDR2 SMNVEV (reference sequence). As DNA, the CDR3 is TGTGCCAGCAGTTTCCCCGGCCTCGTCTGGACAGATACGCAGTATTTT. Translating gives CASSFPGLVWTDTQYF.

V and J are TRBV5-1 and TRBJ2-7, with 9 bases lining up with TRBD1. The CDR3 is 15 residues long. After removal of 3 bases from V and 2 bases from J, the junction contained 6 bases not matched to a gene. Germline V gene data show CDR1 as SGHRS and CDR2 as YFSETQ. CDR3 loop: CASSSQGAGTYEQYF. The CDR3, as DNA: TGCGCCAGCAGCTCACAGGGGGCTGGCACCTACGAGCAGTACTTC.

In this sample, this clone turned up a few times. The genes are TRBV6-6 and TRBJ2-2; TRBD2 agrees at 7 bases. The germline CDR1 and CDR2 sequences are MNHNY and SVGAGI (reference sequence). This CDR3 has 13 residues. V shed 6 bases and J 5 bases; nucleotides not matched to a gene: 3. CDR3 nucleotides: TGTGCCAGCAGGGGGGGGAGAACCGGGGAGCTGTTTTTT. Translating gives CASRGGRTGELFF.

The V call is TRBV4-1, the J call TRBJ2-7, with 9 bases identical to TRBD2. Trimming cost V 4 bases and J 4 bases; bases outside gene matches: 11. The CDR3 is 16 amino acids. Looked up from germline, CDR1 is MGHRA and CDR2 is YSYEKL. For the CDR3, the DNA is TGCGCCAGCAGCCCCCTTCGCGGGAGGGGGGAGTACGAGCAGTACTTC. Translation gives CASSPLRGRGEYEQYF.

DNA for the CDR3: TGTGCCAGCAGTTACTCGGACAGCACCTACGAGCAGTACTTC. Its protein product is CASSYSDSTYEQYF. V and J are TRBV6-5 and TRBJ2-7; D possibly corresponds to TRBD1 (6 bases). Germline-derived CDR1 and CDR2 are MNHEY and SVGAGI. The V end lost 0 bases, the J end lost 2 bases, and 8 bases lay between the germline ends. This CDR3 has 14 residues.

The chain combines TRBV9 with TRBJ2-3, with 8 nucleotides matching TRBD2. CDR1 SGDLS and CDR2 YYNGEE come from the germline V gene. The CDR3 has 17 amino acids. The V gene end was trimmed by 4 bases and the J gene end by 4 bases; junction bases not matched to a gene: 14. CDR3: CASSREGTGTLADTQYF. CDR3 sequence (DNA): TGTGCCAGCAGCCGGGAGGGAACAGGGACGTTGGCAGATACGCAGTATTTT.

This rearrangement joins TRBV19 to TRBJ1-1; D is perhaps TRBD1 (6 bases). V was clipped by 2 bases and J by 3 bases, with 16 bases between them. The germline gives CDR1 LNHDA, CDR2 SQIVND (reference sequence). This CDR3 spans 16 amino acids. The CDR3 DNA reads TGTGCCAGTAGTATAACAGGGCTTATGGCGTACACTGAAGCTTTCTTT. Translation: CASSITGLMAYTEAFF.

The V call is TRBV9, the J call TRBJ2-1, with 8 positions matching TRBD1. The V gene's germline CDR1 is SGDLS and CDR2 YYNGEE. The CDR3 covers 16 residues. The trim removed 0 bases at V and 3 bases at J, leaving 5 bases unmatched. This CDR3 reads CASSVADRGNYNEQFF. The CDR3 nucleotides are TGTGCCAGCAGCGTAGCAGACAGGGGAAACTACAATGAGCAGTTCTTC.

The chain combines TRBV4-1 with TRBJ1-5, with D unclear. The germline V and J ends were trimmed by 3 bases and 2 bases, with 11 bases remaining between them. CDR3 length equals 15 residues. The germline V gene encodes CDR1 MGHRA and CDR2 YSYEKL. In nucleotides, the CDR3 is TGCGCCAGCAGCCACGGAGCCCTGGGCAATCAGCCCCAGCATTTT. It specifies CASSHGALGNQPQHF.

The chain recombines TRBV19 with TRBJ2-1; the D gene is possibly TRBD2 (5 bases). Germline values: CDR1 LNHDA, CDR2 SQIVND (reference sequence). V was cut by 4 bases and J by 4 bases, with 11 bases left in between. The CDR3 loop spans 14 amino acids. CDR3 amino acids: CASSTSRGYNEQFF. CDR3 nucleotides: TGTGCCAGTAGTACAAGCCGGGGTTACAATGAGCAGTTCTTC.